These 22 T cell receptor beta chains originate from one sample sequenced in a study of T cell responses to AZD1222 COVID-19 vaccine. Data came from immunoSEQ multiplex PCR; TCRdb stores just in-frame clones and leaves some out. Among about 110,000 clones listed, about 95% were seen once. This material consisted of peripheral blood, taken on day 0 of AZD1222 vaccination. The receptors derive from an adult in good health.

The rearrangement uses TRBV28 and TRBJ1-2; 8 bases are shared with TRBD1. Germline lookup yields CDR1 MDHEN and CDR2 SYDVKM. The CDR3 totals 15 residues. The V and J ends lost 5 bases and 4 bases, in that order; junction bases with no gene match: 9. The CDR3 coding sequence is TGTGCCAGCAGTAGGACAGGGTTCTCCTTCTATGGCTACACCTTC. Its protein product is CASSRTGFSFYGYTF.

This chain joins TRBV6-6 and TRBJ1-1; tentative D call: TRBD1 (5 bases). The ends were cut back, 7 bases at V and 1 base at J, with 16 bases in the middle. Germline-derived CDR1 and CDR2 are MNHNY and SVGAGI (reference sequence). CDR3 size: 15 residues. The CDR3 is CASKRLGVKNTEAFF. CDR3 nucleotide sequence: TGTGCCAGCAAGCGTTTGGGGGTTAAGAACACTGAAGCTTTCTTT.

This sequence joins TRBV19 and TRBJ2-7; D might be TRBD1 or TRBD2, each matching 5 bases. Trimming took off 4 bases at V and 2 bases at J, with 6 bases between the two ends. The V gene's germline CDR1 is LNHDA and CDR2 SQIVND (reference sequence). This CDR3 spans 12 amino acids. In nucleotides, the CDR3 is TGTGCCAGTAGTAAGGGACCCTACGAGCAGTACTTC. Translating it yields CASSKGPYEQYF.

The CDR3 DNA sequence: TGCGCCAGCAGCCAAGGGCGGCGGGGCGAGACCATCACAGATACGCAGTATTTT. It codes for CASSQGRRGETITDTQYF. The chain joins TRBV4-1 to TRBJ2-3; D possibly corresponds to TRBD2 (6 bases). Germline V gene sequence: CDR1 MGHRA, CDR2 YSYEKL. Trimming cost V 1 base and J 2 bases, with 19 bases left between them. The CDR3 is 18 residues long.

The V call is TRBV7-9, the J call TRBJ2-3, with 7 bases identical to TRBD2. The germline CDR1 and CDR2 sequences are SEHNR and FQNEAQ (reference sequence). The junction had 9 bases not matched to a gene; V was cut back by 3 bases and J by 0 bases. The CDR3 has 17 residues. CDR3 loop: CASSLPRGGGSTDTQYF. CDR3 in DNA: TGTGCCAGCAGCTTGCCTCGGGGCGGGGGTAGCACAGATACGCAGTATTTT.

The chain joins TRBV11-3 to TRBJ2-5; maybe TRBD2 (6 bases). This CDR3 has 15 residues. From germline, CDR1 is SGHNT and CDR2 YENEEA. V lost 2 bases, J lost 4 bases, and 14 bases lay in between. DNA of the CDR3: TGTGCCAGCAGCTTACCACGGGGGTTTGGAGAGACCCAGTACTTC. Translating gives CASSLPRGFGETQYF.

The chain links TRBV3-1 (or the pseudogene TRBV3-2) to TRBJ1-2; 7 nucleotides line up with TRBD1. The CDR3 length is 13 residues. The germline V gene has CDR1 LGHDT and CDR2 YNNKEL (reference sequence). The V segment lost 5 bases and the J segment 4 bases; nucleotides outside the gene matches: 4. The CDR3 DNA reads as TGTGCCAGCAGCAGGGACAGCCTCTATGGCTACACCTTC. As protein: CASSRDSLYGYTF.

V is TRBV29-1 and J is TRBJ1-2, with 11 bases that match TRBD1. V lost 4 bases to trimming and J lost 4 bases; unmatched junction nucleotides: 5. CDR1 SQVTM and CDR2 ANQGSEA come from the germline V gene. The CDR3 contains 14 residues. The CDR3 sequence: CSVVLGQGAYGYTF. In DNA form, the CDR3 reads TGCAGCGTTGTTCTCGGACAGGGGGCCTATGGCTACACCTTC.

CDR3 loop: CASSSGQGWEVTDTQYF. The CDR3 coding sequence is TGTGCCAGCAGCTCAGGACAGGGATGGGAAGTGACAGATACGCAGTATTTT. The V call is TRBV7-2, the J call TRBJ2-3; 8 bases are a match to TRBD1. With 4 bases clipped from V and 3 bases from J, the junction kept 12 bases outside the gene matches. This CDR3 comprises 17 residues. Per the germline V gene, CDR1 is SGHTA and CDR2 is FQGNSA.

V usage is TRBV4-2 and J usage is TRBJ2-7; 7 nucleotides match TRBD1. The CDR3 runs 15 residues. CDR1 and CDR2 from the germline V gene are LGHNA and YNFKEQ. J lost 4 bases, V lost 0 bases, and 6 bases had no gene match. The CDR3 is CASSQDIRDSYEQYF. The CDR3, as DNA: TGTGCCAGCAGCCAAGACATTCGGGACAGTTACGAGCAGTACTTC.

The CDR3 region is CASSLAVGQRETQYF. For the CDR3, the DNA is TGTGCCAGCAGCTTGGCGGTGGGGCAACGGGAGACCCAGTACTTC. The chain has TRBV5-6 and TRBJ2-5, with a tentative D call TRBD1 (5 bases). CDR3 length: 15 amino acids. V was trimmed by 0 bases and J by 5 bases, leaving 14 bases between them. Germline CDR1 is SGHDT and CDR2 is YYEEEE.

The sample holds one count of this clone. This rearrangement joins TRBV19 to TRBJ1-4; unclear D gene. The CDR3 covers 11 residues. The germline V gene has CDR1 LNHDA and CDR2 SQIVND (reference sequence). The V end was cut by 7 bases, the J end by 7 bases, with 7 bases between. The CDR3 DNA follows: TGTGCCAGTAAAATCGGTGAAAAACTGTTTTTT. It codes for CASKIGEKLFF.

The chain uses TRBV9 and TRBJ2-3; no firm D call. The CDR3 runs to 12 residues. Germline V gene sequence: CDR1 SGDLS, CDR2 YYNGEE. Between the trimmed V and J ends, which lost 5 bases and 12 bases, there was a span of 16 bases. CDR3 nucleotides: TGTGCCAGCAGTCAAGCCCATCAATTTCAGTATTTT. It is translated as CASSQAHQFQYF.

This sequence joins TRBV5-1 and TRBJ2-7; D perhaps matches TRBD2 (7 bases). Trimming stripped 0 bases from V and 5 bases from J, with 12 bases between. This CDR3 is built from 14 residues. CDR1 and CDR2 from the germline V gene are SGHRS and YFSETQ. As DNA, the CDR3 is TGCGCCAGCAGCTTGGTGGGGGGGCCCCACGAGCAGTACTTC. As protein: CASSLVGGPHEQYF.

This clone has only one observation. The rearrangement joins TRBV7-3 to TRBJ1-3; D is unclear. The CDR3 runs 16 residues. Per the germline V gene, CDR1 is SGHTA and CDR2 is FQGTGA. Trimming pared 2 bases from V and 0 bases from J, leaving 11 bases between. This chain's CDR3 is CASSLSGPNSGNTIYF. As DNA, the CDR3 is TGTGCCAGCAGCTTATCCGGGCCCAACTCTGGAAACACCATATATTTT.

The rearrangement joins TRBV6-5 to TRBJ1-2; 7 bases are shared with TRBD1. V was pared by 4 bases and J by 7 bases, with 6 bases of the junction left unmatched. This CDR3 region has 13 residues. Germline V gene sequence: CDR1 MNHEY, CDR2 SVGAGI. The CDR3 sequence is CASSLQGRGGYTF. The CDR3 DNA follows: TGTGCCAGCAGTTTACAGGGGAGAGGTGGCTACACCTTC.

This chain links TRBV6-5 with TRBJ1-6; D remains unclear. From germline, CDR1 is MNHEY and CDR2 SVGAGI. The CDR3 length is 15 residues. V lost 6 bases and J 3 bases, leaving 12 bases between the germline ends. CDR3 DNA sequence: TGTGCCAGCAGAGTAGAGCTAATCTATAATTCACCCCTCCACTTT. Encoded protein: CASRVELIYNSPLHF.

The chain joins TRBV28 to TRBJ1-2; D gene ambiguous. The germline V gene encodes CDR1 MDHEN and CDR2 SYDVKM. V gave up 4 bases and J gave up 5 bases, with 8 bases separating them. The CDR3 consists of 12 residues. As DNA, the CDR3 is TGTGCCAGCAGTTACACAGAGTATGGCTACACCTTC. Its translation: CASSYTEYGYTF.

The genes are TRBV7-2 and TRBJ2-3; 8 bases match TRBD2. In germline, CDR1 is SGHTA, CDR2 FQGNSA. Losses at the gene ends were 6 bases for V and 5 bases for J; bases not matched to a gene: 13. The CDR3 is 16 residues long. DNA for the CDR3: TGTGCCAGCAGGGTGCAGAGCGGGAGAGCAGTAGATACGCAGTATTTT. It specifies CASRVQSGRAVDTQYF.

This chain joins TRBV11-3 and TRBJ2-1; 10 bases align to TRBD2. V was pared by 5 bases and J by 3 bases, with 4 bases of the junction left unmatched. The length of the CDR3 is 15 residues. Per germline, CDR1 SGHNT and CDR2 YENEEA. CDR3 DNA sequence: TGTGCCAGCAGCATGCGGACTAGCGGCTACAATGAGCAGTTCTTC. Translated, it gives CASSMRTSGYNEQFF. The variable domain in full, completed from reference TRBV11-3 and TRBJ2-1, reads EAGVVQSPRYKIIEKKQPVAFWCNPISGHNTLYWYLQNLGQGPELLIRYENEEAVDDSQLPKDRFSAERLKGVDSTLKIQPAELGDSAVYLCASSMRTSGYNEQFFGPGTRLTVL.

The CDR3 nucleotides read TGTGCCAGTAGTCCAGGGGGCGCAGGAGGCTACACCTTC. Encoded protein: CASSPGGAGGYTF. The genes are TRBV19 and TRBJ1-2; 8 nucleotides agree with TRBD1. The J segment lost 8 bases and the V segment lost 5 bases, leaving 7 bases of the junction unmatched. CDR1 and CDR2 (germline): LNHDA, SQIVND (reference sequence). The CDR3 loop spans 13 amino acids.

The chain has TRBV28 and TRBJ1-4; D gene uncertain. The germline gives CDR1 MDHEN, CDR2 SYDVKM. The CDR3 has 13 residues. Trimming left V 6 bases short and J 4 bases short, with 9 bases between. The CDR3 nucleotides read TGTGCCAGCAGGTCCCCTTATAATGAAAAACTGTTTTTT. Its protein is CASRSPYNEKLFF.